This T cell receptor (beta chain) appears in the sequencing data of a study of control samples from healthy donors and cancer patients. In germline, CDR1 is LNHNV, CDR2 YYDKDF (reference sequence). This CDR3 spans 15 amino acids. Trimming cost V 4 bases and J 5 bases; bases outside gene matches: 8. Libraries were prepared by immunoSEQ multiplex PCR; TCRdb keeps only in-frame clonotypes and omits some of them. The sample holds 55,000 to 90,000 clones; 75% to 90% are singletons and the top ten take 25% to 35%. The chain employs TRBV15 and TRBJ2-5; 9 nucleotides align to TRBD1. Sequenced material: blood. This TCR was recovered from a man in his fifties or sixties in good health. The CDR3 loop reads CATSTLQGASETQYF. CDR3 bases: TGTGCCACCAGCACTTTACAGGGGGCATCGGAGACCCAGTACTTC.